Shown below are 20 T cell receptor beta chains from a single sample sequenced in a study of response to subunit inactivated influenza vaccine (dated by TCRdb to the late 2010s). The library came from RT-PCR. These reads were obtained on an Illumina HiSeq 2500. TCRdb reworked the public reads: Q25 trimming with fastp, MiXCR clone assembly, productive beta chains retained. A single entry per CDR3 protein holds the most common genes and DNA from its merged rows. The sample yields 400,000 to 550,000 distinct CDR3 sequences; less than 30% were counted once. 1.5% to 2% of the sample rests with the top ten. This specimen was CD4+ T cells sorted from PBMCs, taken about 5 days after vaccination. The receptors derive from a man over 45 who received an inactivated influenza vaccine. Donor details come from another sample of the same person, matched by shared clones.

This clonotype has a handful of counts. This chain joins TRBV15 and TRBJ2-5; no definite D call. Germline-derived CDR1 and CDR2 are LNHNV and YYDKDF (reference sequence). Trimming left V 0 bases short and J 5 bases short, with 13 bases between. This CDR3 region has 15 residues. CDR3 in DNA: TGTGCCACCAGCAGAGATATGGGCGGTGGGGAGACCCAGTACTTC. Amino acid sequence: CATSRDMGGGETQYF. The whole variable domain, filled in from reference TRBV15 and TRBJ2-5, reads DAMVIQNPRYQVTQFGKPVTLSCSQTLNHNVMYWYQQKSSQAPKLLFHYYDKDFNNEADTPDNFQSRRPNTSFCFLDIRSPGLGDTAMYLCATSRDMGGGETQYFGPGTRLLVL.

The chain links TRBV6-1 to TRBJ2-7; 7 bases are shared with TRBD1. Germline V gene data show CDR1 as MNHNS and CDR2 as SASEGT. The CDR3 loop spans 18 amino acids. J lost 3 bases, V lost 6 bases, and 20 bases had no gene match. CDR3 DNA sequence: TGTGCCAGCAGCAACAGGGGCTCTCCCCATCTGTCTCTCTACGAGCAGTACTTC. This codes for CASSNRGSPHLSLYEQYF.

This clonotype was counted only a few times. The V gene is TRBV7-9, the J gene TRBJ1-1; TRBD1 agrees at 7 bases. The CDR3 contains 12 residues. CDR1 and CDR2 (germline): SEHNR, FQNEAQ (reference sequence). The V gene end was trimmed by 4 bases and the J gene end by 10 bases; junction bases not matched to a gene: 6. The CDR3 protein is CASSSTGLGAFF. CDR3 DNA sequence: TGTGCCAGCAGCTCGACAGGGTTGGGAGCTTTCTTT.

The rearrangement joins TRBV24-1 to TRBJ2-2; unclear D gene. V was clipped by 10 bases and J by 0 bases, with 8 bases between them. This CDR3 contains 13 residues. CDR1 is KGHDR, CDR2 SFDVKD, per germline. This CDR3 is CATGAPNTGELFF. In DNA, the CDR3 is TGTGCCACTGGCGCACCGAACACCGGGGAGCTGTTTTTT.

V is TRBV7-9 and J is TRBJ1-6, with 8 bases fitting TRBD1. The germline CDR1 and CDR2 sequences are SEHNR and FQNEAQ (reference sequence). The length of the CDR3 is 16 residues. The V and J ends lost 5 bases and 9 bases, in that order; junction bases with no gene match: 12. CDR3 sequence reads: CASSTMTGQGGSPLHF. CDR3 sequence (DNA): TGTGCCAGCAGCACTATGACAGGACAGGGTGGTTCACCCCTCCACTTT.

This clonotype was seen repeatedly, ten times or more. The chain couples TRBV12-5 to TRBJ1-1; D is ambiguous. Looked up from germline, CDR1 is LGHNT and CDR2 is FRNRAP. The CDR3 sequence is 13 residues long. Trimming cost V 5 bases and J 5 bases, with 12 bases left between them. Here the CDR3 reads CASGLDGWTEAFF. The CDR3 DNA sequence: TGTGCTAGTGGTCTGGACGGATGGACTGAAGCTTTCTTT. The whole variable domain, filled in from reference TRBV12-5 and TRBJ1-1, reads DARVTQTPRHKVTEMGQEVTMRCQPILGHNTVFWYRQTMMQGLELLAYFRNRAPLDDSGMPKDRFSAEMPDATLATLKIQPSEPRDSAVYFCASGLDGWTEAFFGQGTRLTVV.

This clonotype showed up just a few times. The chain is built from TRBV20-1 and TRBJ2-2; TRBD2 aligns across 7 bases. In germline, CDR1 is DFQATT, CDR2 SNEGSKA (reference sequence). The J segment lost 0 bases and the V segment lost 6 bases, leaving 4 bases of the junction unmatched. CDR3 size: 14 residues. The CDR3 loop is CSAREGTNTGELFF. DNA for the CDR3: TGCAGTGCCAGGGAGGGGACGAACACCGGGGAGCTGTTTTTT.

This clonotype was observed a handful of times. In DNA form, the CDR3 reads TGTGCCAGCAGCCCCCCAGGGGGGGCTGAAGCTTTCTTT. Amino acids: CASSPPGGAEAFF. The chain joins TRBV3-1 to TRBJ1-1; 7 bases map to TRBD1. The CDR3 sequence is 13 residues long. The V segment lost 4 bases and the J segment 6 bases; nucleotides outside the gene matches: 5. CDR1 and CDR2 (germline): LGHDT, YNNKEL (reference sequence).

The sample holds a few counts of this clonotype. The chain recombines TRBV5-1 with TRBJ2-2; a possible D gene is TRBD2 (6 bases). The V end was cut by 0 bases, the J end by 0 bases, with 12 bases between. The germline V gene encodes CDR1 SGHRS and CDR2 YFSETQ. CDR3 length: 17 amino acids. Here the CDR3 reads CASSLGVLASNTGELFF. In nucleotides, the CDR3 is TGCGCCAGCAGCTTGGGTGTACTAGCCTCGAACACCGGGGAGCTGTTTTTT.

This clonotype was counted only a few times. The CDR3 spells CSARDLSSSYEQYF. The CDR3 DNA sequence: TGCAGTGCTAGAGATCTCAGCAGTTCCTACGAGCAGTACTTC. This sequence joins TRBV20-1 and TRBJ2-7; no firm D call. This CDR3 region has 14 residues. Germline lookup yields CDR1 DFQATT and CDR2 SNEGSKA (reference sequence). V dropped 0 bases and J dropped 1 base, with 10 bases sitting between them.

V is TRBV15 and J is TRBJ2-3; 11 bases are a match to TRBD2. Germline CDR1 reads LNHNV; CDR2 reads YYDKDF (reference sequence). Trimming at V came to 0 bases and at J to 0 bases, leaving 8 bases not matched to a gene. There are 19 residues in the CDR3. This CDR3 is CATSREGTSGLISTDTQYF. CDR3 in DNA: TGTGCCACCAGCAGAGAGGGGACTAGCGGCCTAATTAGCACAGATACGCAGTATTTT.

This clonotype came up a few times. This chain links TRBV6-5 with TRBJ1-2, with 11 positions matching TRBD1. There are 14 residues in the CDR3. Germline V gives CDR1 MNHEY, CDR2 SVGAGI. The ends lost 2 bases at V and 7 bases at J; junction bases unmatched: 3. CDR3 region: CASSYEGTGGGYTF. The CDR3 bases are TGTGCCAGCAGTTACGAAGGGACAGGGGGTGGCTACACCTTC.

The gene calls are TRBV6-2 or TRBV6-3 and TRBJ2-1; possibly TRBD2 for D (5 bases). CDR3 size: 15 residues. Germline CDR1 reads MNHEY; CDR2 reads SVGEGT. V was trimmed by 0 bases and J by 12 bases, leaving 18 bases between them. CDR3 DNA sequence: TGTGCCAGCAGTTACTCGCTCCGGGATTTCAAATGGCAGTTCTTC. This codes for CASSYSLRDFKWQFF.

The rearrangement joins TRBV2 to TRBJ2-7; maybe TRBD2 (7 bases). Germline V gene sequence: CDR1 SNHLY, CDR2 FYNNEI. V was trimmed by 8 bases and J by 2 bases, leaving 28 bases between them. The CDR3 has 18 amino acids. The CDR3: CASCLWGGGRATTYEQYF. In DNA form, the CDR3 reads TGTGCCAGCTGTTTATGGGGAGGGGGACGGGCAACAACCTACGAGCAGTACTTC.

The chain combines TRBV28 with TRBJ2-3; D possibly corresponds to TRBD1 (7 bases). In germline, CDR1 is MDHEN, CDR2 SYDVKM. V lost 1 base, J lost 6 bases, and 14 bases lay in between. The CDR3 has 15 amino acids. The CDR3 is CASSLLRRGQDTQYF. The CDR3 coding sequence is TGTGCCAGCAGTTTATTGCGGAGGGGGCAGGATACGCAGTATTTT.

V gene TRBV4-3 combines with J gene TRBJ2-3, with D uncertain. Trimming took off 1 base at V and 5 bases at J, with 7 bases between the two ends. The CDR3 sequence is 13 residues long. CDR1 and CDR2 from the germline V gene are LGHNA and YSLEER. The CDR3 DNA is TGCGCCAGCAGCCAAGGACGGCGAGATACGCAGTATTTT. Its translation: CASSQGRRDTQYF.

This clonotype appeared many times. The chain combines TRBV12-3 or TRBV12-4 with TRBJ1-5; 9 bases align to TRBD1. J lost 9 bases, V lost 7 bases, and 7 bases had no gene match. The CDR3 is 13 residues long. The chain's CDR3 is CASTPGQGSPQHF. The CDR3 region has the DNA TGTGCCAGCACCCCGGGACAGGGTTCGCCCCAGCATTTT.

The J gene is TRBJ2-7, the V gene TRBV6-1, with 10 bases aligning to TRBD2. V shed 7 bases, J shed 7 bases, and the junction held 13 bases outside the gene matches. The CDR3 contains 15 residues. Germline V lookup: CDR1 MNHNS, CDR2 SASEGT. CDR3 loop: CASTKAASGGREQYF. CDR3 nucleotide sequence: TGTGCCAGCACGAAAGCGGCTAGCGGGGGTAGAGAGCAGTACTTC.

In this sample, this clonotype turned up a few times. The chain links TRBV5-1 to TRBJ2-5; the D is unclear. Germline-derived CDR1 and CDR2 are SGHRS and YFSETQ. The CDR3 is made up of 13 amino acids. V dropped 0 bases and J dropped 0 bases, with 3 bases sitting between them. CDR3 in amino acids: CASSLDHQETQYF. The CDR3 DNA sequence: TGCGCCAGCAGCTTGGACCACCAAGAGACCCAGTACTTC.

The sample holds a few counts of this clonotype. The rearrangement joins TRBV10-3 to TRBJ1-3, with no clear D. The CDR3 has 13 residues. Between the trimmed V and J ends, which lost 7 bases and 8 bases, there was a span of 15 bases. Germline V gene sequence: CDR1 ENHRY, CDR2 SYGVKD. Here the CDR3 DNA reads TGTGCCATCACTACGGCTCCTTCGGACACCATATATTTT. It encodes CAITTAPSDTIYF.